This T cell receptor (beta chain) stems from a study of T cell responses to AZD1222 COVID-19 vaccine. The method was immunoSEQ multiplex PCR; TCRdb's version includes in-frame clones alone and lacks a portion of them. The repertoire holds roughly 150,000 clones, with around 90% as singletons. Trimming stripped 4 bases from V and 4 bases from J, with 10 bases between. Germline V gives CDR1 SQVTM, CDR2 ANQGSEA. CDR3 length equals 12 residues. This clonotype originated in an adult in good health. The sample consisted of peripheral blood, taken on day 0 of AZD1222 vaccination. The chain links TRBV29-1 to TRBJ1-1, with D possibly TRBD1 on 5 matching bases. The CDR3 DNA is TGCAGCGTTGTAAGGGGATCCACTGAAGCTTTCTTT. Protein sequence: CSVVRGSTEAFF. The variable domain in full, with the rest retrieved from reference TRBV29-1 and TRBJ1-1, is SAVISQKPSRDICQRGTSLTIQCQVDSQVTMMFWYRQQPGQSLTLIATANQGSEATYESGFVIDKFPISRPNLTFSTLTVSNMSPEDSSIYLCSVVRGSTEAFFGQGTRLTVV.